This TCR beta chain was recorded in a study of T-cell reconstitution after alpha-beta-depleted transplantation in children. As for this clonotype: Antigen unknown.

General study points: By one year post-transplant, T-cell counts and diversity largely arose from T cells that were newly produced. Approximately two months post-transplant, alpha-beta T cells reportedly originated from several hundred expanded graft clones. The high TCRbeta diversity at day 60 in some patients came from surviving recipient T cells and thymic progenitors.

During its preparation, the TCRbeta library received unique molecular identifiers. TCRdb re-analysed the PCR reads in MiXCR, keeping a single row per CDR3 protein. The sample consists of around 100,000 distinct CDR3 sequences, about 7.5% of them appearing once. The length of the CDR3 is 15 residues. CDR1 DFQATT and CDR2 SNEGSKA come from the germline V gene (reference sequence). The J segment lost 2 bases and the V segment lost 6 bases, leaving 12 bases of the junction unmatched. This clonotype was obtained from a boy between 2 and 15 years old with acute lymphoblastic leukemia, due to receive a stem cell transplant. This chain uses TRBV20-1 with TRBJ1-2; 7 bases match TRBD1. Sequenced here: PBMCs, sampled before TCRalphabeta/CD19-depleted stem cell transplant. The CDR3 here is CSAQPLQGRNYGYTF. DNA for the CDR3: TGCAGTGCCCAACCTTTACAGGGGCGAAACTATGGCTACACCTTC.